This paragraph reports one TCR beta chain. Its antigen is as yet unknown. Arm-PCR with iRepertoire HTBI primers amplified the CDR3 regions for these TCR beta libraries. MiXCR was run by TCRdb on the multiplex PCR reads, yielding one entry per CDR3 protein. The sample lists about 620,000 distinct CDR3 sequences, roughly 16% occurring once. Time point: newly diagnosed GD, antithyroid drugs for less than 3 months. Researchers made the TCR library from RNA that was extracted from PBMCs. The source of the patients was an endocrinology department in Xi'an, China. The CDR3 sequence is 14 residues long. Trimming cost V 11 bases and J 9 bases, with 20 bases left between them. The germline V gene encodes CDR1 MDHEN and CDR2 SYDVKM. The data stem from a study of regulatory T cells in long-lasting Graves disease. About the study: Graves' patients, diagnosed recently, had received antithyroid drugs under 3 months.

The study, taken as a whole, reports: Accuracy was perhaps lowered by the small sample size.

The sample also formed part of further work on T cells in Graves' hyperthyroidism and ophthalmopathy. That paper notes: When the TCR CDR3 underwent first-round RT-PCR, the HTBI primer set was used.

The source material was peripheral blood mononuclear cells (PBMCs), sampled at new diagnosis, from a patient treated with antithyroid drugs. The TCR originated in a woman aged 30 to 39 with Graves disease. The chain employs TRBV28 and TRBJ1-6, with a weak D call TRBD1 (6 bases). The CDR3 DNA reads as TGTGCCTCGCTGATACAGGGAGGGAGTTCACCCCTCCACTTT. Its translation is CASLIQGGSSPLHF. Looking up the rest from reference TRBV28 and TRBJ1-6 gives the full variable domain: DVKVTQSSRYLVKRTGEKVFLECVQDMDHENMFWYRQDPGLGLRLIYFSYDVKMKEKGDIPEGYSVSREKKERFSLILESASTNQTSMYLCASLIQGGSSPLHFGNGTRLTVT.